These 8 T cell receptor beta chains originate from one sample sequenced in a study of blood T cell repertoires in COVID-19. Repertoires were generated with immunoSEQ multiplex PCR, while TCRdb's copy carries only in-frame clones and drops some. Among tens of thousands of clones, 85% were seen once, and the ten largest hold 38%. The sample comprised peripheral blood. All receptors derive from a man older than 75 with acute or convalescent COVID-19.

This sequence joins TRBV3-1 (or the pseudogene TRBV3-2) and TRBJ2-7; D is perhaps TRBD1 (6 bases). V was trimmed by 3 bases and J by 8 bases, leaving 23 bases between them. The germline gives CDR1 LGHDT, CDR2 YNNKEL (reference sequence). The CDR3 runs 16 residues. The CDR3 DNA reads TGTGCCAGCAGCCAGACCCCGGGACAAACCTCTACGCAGCAGTACTTC. Its translation is CASSQTPGQTSTQQYF.

The rearrangement uses TRBV7-6 and TRBJ2-1; 10 bases fit TRBD2. CDR1 and CDR2 from the germline V gene are SGHVS and FNYEAQ. There are 15 residues in the CDR3. Unmatched junction bases numbered 6, after V lost 2 bases and J lost 8 bases. DNA of the CDR3: TGTGCCAGCAGCTTAACTAGCGGGATTGGGTATGAGCAGTTCTTC. Translated, it gives CASSLTSGIGYEQFF.

V and J are TRBV27 and TRBJ2-3, with 10 positions matching TRBD2. CDR1 MNHEY and CDR2 SMNVEV come from the germline V gene (reference sequence). The CDR3 has 17 amino acids. J was trimmed by 0 bases and V by 3 bases; bases with no gene match: 6. The CDR3 region has the DNA TGTGCCAGCAGTTTCTGGACTAGCGGAGGAAGCACAGATACGCAGTATTTT. Its translation: CASSFWTSGGSTDTQYF.

The gene calls are TRBV6-2 or TRBV6-3 and TRBJ1-1; no firm D call. The CDR3 is 13 amino acids. V lost 3 bases and J lost 1, with 6 bases in between. Germline V gene lookup returns CDR1 MNHEY and CDR2 SVGEGT. The CDR3 DNA follows: TGTGCCAGCAGTTATCCTTGGAACACTGAAGCTTTCTTT. This encodes CASSYPWNTEAFF.

The J gene is TRBJ2-1, the V gene TRBV3-1 (or the pseudogene TRBV3-2); TRBD2 aligns across 11 bases. Germline V gives CDR1 LGHDT, CDR2 YNNKEL (reference sequence). With 4 bases clipped from V and 9 bases from J, the junction kept 5 bases outside the gene matches. The CDR3 extends over 14 amino acids. The CDR3 reads CASSPGTSGSEQFF. The CDR3 DNA reads TGTGCCAGCAGCCCAGGGACTAGCGGTAGTGAGCAGTTCTTC.

This chain joins TRBV19 and TRBJ2-3; D not certain. Trimming took 2 bases from V and 3 from J, leaving 6 bases between them. The CDR3 length is 13 residues. Germline V CDR1 and CDR2: LNHDA, SQIVND (reference sequence). The CDR3 nucleotides read TGTGCCAGTAGTATAACTGGTACAGATACGCAGTATTTT. Its protein product is CASSITGTDTQYF.

The CDR3 sequence: CASSSVTELYEQYF. The DNA of the CDR3 is TGTGCCAGCAGCTCTGTAACAGAACTTTACGAGCAGTACTTC. V is TRBV7-9 and J is TRBJ2-7; no firm D call. The CDR3 loop spans 14 amino acids. Trimming left V 4 bases short and J 4 bases short, with 14 bases between. In germline, CDR1 is SEHNR, CDR2 FQNEAQ (reference sequence).

V and J are TRBV5-4 and TRBJ1-2; 10 nucleotides line up with TRBD1. Trimming took 4 bases from V and 4 from J; bases not matched to a gene: 10. This CDR3 contains 16 residues. From germline, CDR1 is SGHNT and CDR2 YYREEE (reference sequence). The CDR3 DNA reads as TGTGCCAGCAGCGATAAAGACAGGGGGCGAAGCTATGGCTACACCTTC. Translation: CASSDKDRGRSYGYTF.